These T cell receptor beta chains were read from a single sample in a study of CD4+ T cells in melanoma. Using immunoSEQ multiplex PCR, the repertoire was profiled, and TCRdb retains in-frame clones only, with some absent. The data contain fewer than 15,000 clones, 65% to 80% of them singletons. Sequencing used cells from a culture (not recorded whether cultured in vitro). The receptors derive from a human donor with melanoma. Both conserved end residues are part of each CDR3. A D gene is named only where the DNA matches it firmly. Size values are once, few and many counts, or a class for expanded clones, and some rows have none.

-	TRBV19	TRBJ1-6	-	TGTGCCAGTAACCAGGGCAATAATTCACCCCTCCACTTT	CASNQGNNSPLHF
-	TRBV2	TRBJ1-4	-	TGTGCCAGCAGTTCCCGACAGCCAACTAATGAAAAACTGTTTTTT	CASSSRQPTNEKLFF
TRBD2	TRBV30	TRBJ2-7	-	TGTGCCTGGGCCCCGGGGGGGTTTTCCTACGAGCAGTACTTC	CAWAPGGFSYEQYF
-	TRBV20-1	TRBJ2-7	-	TGCAGTGCTAGAGTGGGCCACGAGCAGTACTTC	CSARVGHEQYF
-	TRBV9	TRBJ2-6	-	TGTGCCAGCAGCGTAGGGGGGTTTGGGGCCAACGTCCTGACTTTC	CASSVGGFGANVLTF
-	TRBV16	TRBJ1-1	-	TGTGCCAGCAGCTTAAGACAATCCCCCGTGAACACTGAAGCTTTCTTT	CASSLRQSPVNTEAFF
-	TRBV29-1	TRBJ1-1	-	TGCAGCGTCCGGGCCCGACTGAGCGGCACTGAAGCTTTCTTT	CSVRARLSGTEAFF
-	TRBV4-1	TRBJ1-6	-	TGCGCCAGCAGCCAAGATCGGGAGATTAATTCACCCCTCCACTTT	CASSQDREINSPLHF
TRBD1	TRBV11-2	TRBJ2-3	-	TGTGCCAGCAGCGAGGGACAGCGAGATACGCAGTATTTT	CASSEGQRDTQYF
TRBD2	TRBV11-3	TRBJ2-3	-	TGTGCCAGCAGCTCCGCAAGTGTAGCGGGGGCGCGCACAGATACGCAGTATTTT	CASSSASVAGARTDTQYF
-	TRBV19	TRBJ2-2	-	TGTGCCAGTAGTAGGTCATCGGGGGAAATCACCGGGGAGCTGTTTTTT	CASSRSSGEITGELFF
-	TRBV9	TRBJ2-1	-	TGTGCCAGCAGCGCGCCAACCGGGACACCGTTCTTC	CASSAPTGTPFF
-	TRBV7-2	TRBJ1-6	-	TGTGCCAGCAGCCGAAGCTCCTATAATTCACCCCTCCACTTT	CASSRSSYNSPLHF
-	TRBV14	TRBJ1-4	-	TGTGCCAGCAGCCAAGTCACGGCGCCAGGGACAACTAATGAAAAACTGTTTTTT	CASSQVTAPGTTNEKLFF
-	TRBV6-6	TRBJ1-1	few	TGTGCCAGCAGTCCCTCTAACACTGAAGCTTTCTTT	CASSPSNTEAFF
-	TRBV7-2	TRBJ2-3	-	TGTGCCAGCAGCTTCGATAGGGAAGCGGCGCAGTATTTT	CASSFDREAAQYF
-	TRBV6-6	TRBJ1-4	few	TGTGCCAGCAGTTACTCCGGGGAAAAACTGTTTTTT	CASSYSGEKLFF
-	TRBV4-1	TRBJ1-1	-	TGCGCCAGCAGCCTGGTCGGGGCGAACACTGAAGCTTTCTTT	CASSLVGANTEAFF
TRBD2	TRBV5-1	TRBJ2-2	-	TGCGCCAGCAGCTTGGTAGCGGGGGTAAACACCGGGGAGCTGTTTTTT	CASSLVAGVNTGELFF
TRBD2	TRBV2	TRBJ2-3	-	TGTGCCAGCAGTGTGTATAGCGGGGGCACAGATACGCAGTATTTT	CASSVYSGGTDTQYF
-	TRBV5-1	TRBJ2-5	-	TGCGCCAGCACGGGGGGCACGTACCAAGAGACCCAGTACTTC	CASTGGTYQETQYF
-	TRBV30	TRBJ1-4	-	TGTGCCTGGAGACTTGCATTGAATGAAAAACTGTTTTTT	CAWRLALNEKLFF
-	TRBV25-1	TRBJ1-6	-	TGTGCCAGCAGTGAAGGTGGGGGTGAGAATAATTCACCCCTCCACTTT	CASSEGGGENNSPLHF
TRBD1	TRBV11-3	TRBJ2-1	-	TGTGCCAGCAGCTTGGGTCTAGCAGGGGGTTACAATGAGCAGTTCTTC	CASSLGLAGGYNEQFF
-	TRBV2	TRBJ1-6	-	TGTGCCAGCAGTGTAATAAGGGTGACTTCACCCCTCCACTTT	CASSVIRVTSPLHF
-	TRBV7-2	TRBJ1-2	-	TGTGCCAGCAGCTTAGTAAGGACAGCCTATGGCTACACCTTC	CASSLVRTAYGYTF
TRBD1	TRBV15	TRBJ2-6	-	TGTGCCACCAGCAGAGAGACGGACAGGGGGTTGGTCGCTGGGGCCAACGTCCTGACTTTC	CATSRETDRGLVAGANVLTF
-	TRBV7-9	TRBJ2-7	-	TGTGCCAGCAGCTCCCAGGGGAGAGAGCAGTACTTC	CASSSQGREQYF
-	TRBV29-1	TRBJ2-5	-	TGCAGCGTTGTGCGGGGTGGAGAGACCCAGTACTTC	CSVVRGGETQYF
-	TRBV4-1	TRBJ2-3	few	TGCGCCAGCAGCCAGACTCCATTCCAAGTTAAGACAGATACGCAGTATTTT	CASSQTPFQVKTDTQYF
-	TRBV18	TRBJ2-3	-	TGTGCCAGCTCACCCCCCCCGGGATCAGGCCCAGATACGCAGTATTTT	CASSPPPGSGPDTQYF
-	TRBV10-1	TRBJ2-5	medium-sized	TGCGCCAGCAGTGAGTTTACTAACAGTTACCAAGAGACCCAGTACTTC	CASSEFTNSYQETQYF
-	TRBV9	TRBJ1-6	-	TGTGCCAGCAGCCCCGACACATTTAGCTCCTATAATTCACCCCTCCACTTT	CASSPDTFSSYNSPLHF
TRBD1	TRBV6-6	TRBJ2-7	-	TGTGCCAGCAGTAGGTCGTCCGGGACAGACTACGAGCAGTACTTC	CASSRSSGTDYEQYF
-	TRBV15	TRBJ1-1	-	TGTGCCACCAGCAATGATACCGCGCCTTTGAACACTGAAGCTTTCTTT	CATSNDTAPLNTEAFF
-	TRBV28	TRBJ1-5	-	TGTGCCAGCAGTACCAATGATAATCAGCCCCAGCATTTT	CASSTNDNQPQHF
TRBD1	TRBV4-2	TRBJ2-7	-	TGTGCCAGCAGCTTGGCAGAAACAGGGGGACTCTACTACGAGCAGTACTTC	CASSLAETGGLYYEQYF
TRBD1	TRBV10-3	TRBJ1-3	-	TGTGCCTCGGGACAGACGTACTCTGGAAACACCATATATTTT	CASGQTYSGNTIYF
TRBD2	TRBV5-6	TRBJ2-2	-	TGTGCCAGCAGCCCTCCGACTAGCGGGGGGACCGGGGAGCTGTTTTTT	CASSPPTSGGTGELFF
-	TRBV6-1	TRBJ2-4	-	TGTGCCAGCAGTGTAAGTAGTAGGGTAACCAAAAACATTCAGTACTTC	CASSVSSRVTKNIQYF
-	TRBV7-1	TRBJ1-2	-	TGTGCCAGCAGCTTTTTGGCTAACTATGGCTACACCTTC	CASSFLANYGYTF
-	TRBV28	TRBJ1-2	-	TGTGCCAGCAGTTTATCGGGATCTGGCTACACCTTC	CASSLSGSGYTF
-	TRBV30	TRBJ1-6	-	TGTGCCTGGGCCCTGACAGGACGTAATTCACCCCTCCACTTT	CAWALTGRNSPLHF
TRBD1	TRBV6-6	TRBJ1-2	-	TGTGCCAGCAGACAGACAGGGGCCCATGGCTACACCTTC	CASRQTGAHGYTF
-	TRBV21-1	TRBJ2-7	once	TGTGCCAGCCCAAGAGGGGGTCCCTACGAGCAGTACTTC	CASPRGGPYEQYF
TRBD2	TRBV7-9	TRBJ2-7	-	TGTGCCAGCAGCTTGGGGGGGGGACCCTACGAGCAGTACTTC	CASSLGGGPYEQYF
-	TRBV6-4	TRBJ2-3	-	TGTGCCAGCAGTGATAGGAGTGGGGATACGCAGTATTTT	CASSDRSGDTQYF
TRBD1	TRBV5-1	TRBJ1-2	-	TGCGCCAGCAGCACGGACAGGGGTGAAATCTATGGCTACACCTTC	CASSTDRGEIYGYTF
-	TRBV19	TRBJ1-2	-	TGTGCCAGTAGCGGATCGGTCTGGGGGAACTATGGCTACACCTTC	CASSGSVWGNYGYTF
-	TRBV6-1	TRBJ1-5	-	TGTGCCAGCAGTGAAAGTGGGTTCGGGCAGCCCCAGCATTTT	CASSESGFGQPQHF
-	TRBV27	TRBJ1-1	-	TGTGCCAGCAGTTTTTCGTCAGGGGACACTGAAGCTTTCTTT	CASSFSSGDTEAFF
-	TRBV10-2	TRBJ1-1	-	TGCGCCAGCAGTGAAAACGGGGGCACTGAAGCTTTCTTT	CASSENGGTEAFF
-	TRBV19	TRBJ2-7	-	TGTGCCAGTAGTATAGAGGGACACGTTAGCTCCTACGAGCAGTACTTC	CASSIEGHVSSYEQYF
TRBD2	TRBV5-1	TRBJ2-3	-	TGCGCCAGCAGCTTGGTTCTAGCGGGGGGAGCAGATACGCAGTATTTT	CASSLVLAGGADTQYF
-	TRBV18	TRBJ1-1	few	TGTGCCAGCTCACCGGGGAACACTGAAGCTTTCTTT	CASSPGNTEAFF
TRBD1	TRBV6-1	TRBJ1-5	-	TGTGCCAGCAGTCGACAGGGAGATCAGCCCCAGCATTTT	CASSRQGDQPQHF
-	TRBV11-2	TRBJ1-3	-	TGTGCCAGCAGCTTAGTTGGAGCGGTCTCTGGAAACACCATATATTTT	CASSLVGAVSGNTIYF
-	TRBV2	TRBJ2-7	-	TGTGCCAGCAGTGAATTTTCAACAGACCCTTACGAGCAGTACTTC	CASSEFSTDPYEQYF
-	TRBV6-6	TRBJ2-5	-	TGTGCCAGCAGCCTTGTACTTCAAGAGACCCAGTACTTC	CASSLVLQETQYF
-	TRBV18	TRBJ2-1	-	TGTGCCAGCTCACCAAGGGCCAGGGGGGATGAGCAGTTCTTC	CASSPRARGDEQFF